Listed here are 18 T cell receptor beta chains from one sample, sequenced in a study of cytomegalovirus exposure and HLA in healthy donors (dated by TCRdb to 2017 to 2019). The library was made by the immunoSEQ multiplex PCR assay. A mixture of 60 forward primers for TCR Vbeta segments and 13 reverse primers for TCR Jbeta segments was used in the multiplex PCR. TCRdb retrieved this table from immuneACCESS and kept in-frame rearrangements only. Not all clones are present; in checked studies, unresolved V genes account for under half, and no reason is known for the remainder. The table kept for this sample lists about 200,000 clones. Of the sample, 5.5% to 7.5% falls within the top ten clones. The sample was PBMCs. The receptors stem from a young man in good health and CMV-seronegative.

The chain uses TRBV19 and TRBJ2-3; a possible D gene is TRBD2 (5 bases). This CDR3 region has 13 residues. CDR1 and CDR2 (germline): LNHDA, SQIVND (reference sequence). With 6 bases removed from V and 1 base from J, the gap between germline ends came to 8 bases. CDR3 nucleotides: TGTGCCAGTAGCCGGACTCGCACAGATACGCAGTATTTT. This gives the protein CASSRTRTDTQYF.

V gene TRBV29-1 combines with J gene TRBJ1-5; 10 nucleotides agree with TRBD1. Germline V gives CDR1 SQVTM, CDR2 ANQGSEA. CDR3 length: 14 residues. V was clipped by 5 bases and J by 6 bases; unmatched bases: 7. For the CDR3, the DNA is TGCAGCGTTTTGACAGGGGGCAAGGGTCAGCCCCAGCATTTT. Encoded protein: CSVLTGGKGQPQHF.

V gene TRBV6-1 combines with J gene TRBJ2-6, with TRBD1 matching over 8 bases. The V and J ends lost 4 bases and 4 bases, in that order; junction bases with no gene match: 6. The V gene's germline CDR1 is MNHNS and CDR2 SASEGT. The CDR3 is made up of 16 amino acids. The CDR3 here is CASSAQGAAGANVLTF. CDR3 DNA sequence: TGTGCCAGCAGTGCCCAGGGGGCGGCCGGGGCCAACGTCCTGACTTTC.

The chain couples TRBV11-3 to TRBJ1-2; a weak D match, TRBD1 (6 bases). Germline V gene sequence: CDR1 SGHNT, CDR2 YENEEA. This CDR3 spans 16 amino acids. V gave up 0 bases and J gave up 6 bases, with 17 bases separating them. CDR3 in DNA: TGTGCCAGCAGCTTAGATCTGGGCGTGGGGGCGAATGGCTACACCTTC. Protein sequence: CASSLDLGVGANGYTF.

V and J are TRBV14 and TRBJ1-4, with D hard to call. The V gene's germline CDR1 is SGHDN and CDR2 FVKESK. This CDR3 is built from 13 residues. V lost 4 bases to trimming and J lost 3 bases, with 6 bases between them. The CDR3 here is CASSPGSNEKLFF. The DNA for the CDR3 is TGTGCCAGCAGCCCCGGGTCTAATGAAAAACTGTTTTTT.

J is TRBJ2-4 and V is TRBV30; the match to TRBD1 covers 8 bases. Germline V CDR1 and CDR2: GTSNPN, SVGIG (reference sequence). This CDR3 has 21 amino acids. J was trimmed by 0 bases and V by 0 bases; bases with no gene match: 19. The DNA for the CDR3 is TGTGCCTGGAGTGTCAGGGGGCGACAGGGACTCCCAATCATAGCCAAAAACATTCAGTACTTC. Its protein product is CAWSVRGRQGLPIIAKNIQYF.

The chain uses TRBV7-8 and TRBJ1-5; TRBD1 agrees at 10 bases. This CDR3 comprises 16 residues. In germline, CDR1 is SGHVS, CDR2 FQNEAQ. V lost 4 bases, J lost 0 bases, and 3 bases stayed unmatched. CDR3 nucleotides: TGTGCCAGCAGCTCCCGGGACAGGGGTAGCAATCAGCCCCAGCATTTT. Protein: CASSSRDRGSNQPQHF.

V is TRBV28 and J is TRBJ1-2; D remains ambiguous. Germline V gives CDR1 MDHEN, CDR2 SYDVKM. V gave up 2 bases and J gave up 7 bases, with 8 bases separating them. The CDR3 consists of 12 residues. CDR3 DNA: TGTGCCAGCAGTTTAAGGCAGGTTGGCTACACCTTC. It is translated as CASSLRQVGYTF.

The CDR3 DNA reads as TGTGCCAGTAGTAAGTCAGGGGGCCGAAACACTGAAGCTTTCTTT. Encoded protein: CASSKSGGRNTEAFF. This rearrangement joins TRBV19 to TRBJ1-1; the match to TRBD1 covers 8 bases. This CDR3 contains 15 residues. Germline CDR1 and CDR2: LNHDA and SQIVND (reference sequence). V was clipped by 4 bases and J by 2 bases; unmatched bases: 6.

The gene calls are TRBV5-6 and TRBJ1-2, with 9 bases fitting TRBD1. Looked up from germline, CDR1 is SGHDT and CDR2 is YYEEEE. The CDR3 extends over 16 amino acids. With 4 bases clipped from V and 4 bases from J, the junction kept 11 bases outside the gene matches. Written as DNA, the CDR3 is TGTGCCAGCAGCCCCACGGGACAGGGTATAGTCTATGGCTACACCTTC. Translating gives CASSPTGQGIVYGYTF.

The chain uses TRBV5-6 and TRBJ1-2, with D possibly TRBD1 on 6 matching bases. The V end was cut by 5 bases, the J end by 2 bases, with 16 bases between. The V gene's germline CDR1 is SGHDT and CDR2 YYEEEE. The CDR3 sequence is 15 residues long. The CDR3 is CASRWAGAPNYGYTF. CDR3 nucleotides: TGTGCCAGCAGGTGGGCGGGGGCGCCGAACTATGGCTACACCTTC.

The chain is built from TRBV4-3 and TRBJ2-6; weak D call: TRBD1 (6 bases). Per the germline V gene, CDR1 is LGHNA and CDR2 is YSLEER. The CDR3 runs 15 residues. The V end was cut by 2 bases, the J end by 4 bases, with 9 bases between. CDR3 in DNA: TGCGCCAGCAGCCAAACAGGGAGCGGGGCCAACGTCCTGACTTTC. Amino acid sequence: CASSQTGSGANVLTF.

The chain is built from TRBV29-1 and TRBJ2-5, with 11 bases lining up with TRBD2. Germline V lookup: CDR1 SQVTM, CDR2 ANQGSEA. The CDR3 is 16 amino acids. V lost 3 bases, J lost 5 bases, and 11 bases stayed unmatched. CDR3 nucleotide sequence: TGCAGCGTTGACACTAGCGGGAGTAGTTTCTGGGAGACCCAGTACTTC. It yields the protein CSVDTSGSSFWETQYF.

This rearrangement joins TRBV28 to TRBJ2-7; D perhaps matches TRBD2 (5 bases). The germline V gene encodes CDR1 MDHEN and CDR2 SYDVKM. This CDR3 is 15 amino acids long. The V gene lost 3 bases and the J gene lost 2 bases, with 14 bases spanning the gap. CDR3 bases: TGTGCCAGCAGTTTCGTCGCGGGTGGGACCTACGAGCAGTACTTC. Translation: CASSFVAGGTYEQYF.

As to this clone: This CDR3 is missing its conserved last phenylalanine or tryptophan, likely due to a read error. CDR3: CAIGDRGREYGYTS. In nucleotides, the CDR3 is TGTGCCATCGGGGACAGGGGGCGGGAGTATGGCTACACCTCC. This rearrangement joins TRBV10-3 to TRBJ1-2; 12 bases are shared with TRBD1. The CDR3 extends over 14 amino acids. The V gene end was trimmed by 8 bases and the J gene end by 5 bases; junction bases not matched to a gene: 6. Germline assignment: CDR1 ENHRY and CDR2 SYGVKD.

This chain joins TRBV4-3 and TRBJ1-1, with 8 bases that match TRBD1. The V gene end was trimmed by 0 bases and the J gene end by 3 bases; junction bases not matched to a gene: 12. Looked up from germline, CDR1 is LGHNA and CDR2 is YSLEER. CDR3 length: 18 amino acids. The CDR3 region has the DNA TGCGCCAGCAGCCAAGATTTTCAGGGGGCAACAACCCACACTGAAGCTTTCTTT. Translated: CASSQDFQGATTHTEAFF.

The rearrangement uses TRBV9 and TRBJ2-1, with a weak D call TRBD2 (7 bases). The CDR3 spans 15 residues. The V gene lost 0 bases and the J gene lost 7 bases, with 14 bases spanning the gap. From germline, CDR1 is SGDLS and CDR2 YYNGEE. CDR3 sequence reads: CASSVEGGAGNEQFF. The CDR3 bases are TGTGCCAGCAGCGTAGAAGGGGGGGCCGGGAATGAGCAGTTCTTC.

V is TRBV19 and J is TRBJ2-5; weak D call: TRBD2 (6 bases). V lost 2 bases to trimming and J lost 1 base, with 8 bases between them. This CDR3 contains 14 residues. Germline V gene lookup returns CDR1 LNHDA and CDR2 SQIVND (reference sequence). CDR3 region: CASSIQGGQETQYF. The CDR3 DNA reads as TGTGCCAGTAGTATACAGGGAGGCCAAGAGACCCAGTACTTC.